This entry lists 14 T cell receptor beta chains sequenced from one sample in a study of CD8+ T cells in alopecia areata. The treatment: oral pan-JAK inhibitor, 5-10 mg twice daily. The sequencing template was cDNA reverse transcribed from extracted RNA. Sequenced by immunoSEQ multiplex PCR; TCRdb stores in-frame clones only, minus some. This table holds over 85,000 clones, 50% to 75% found once. Sample: CD8+ T cells sorted from blood, taken at week 4, from a patient treated with tofacitinib. The receptors here all came from a human donor with alopecia areata.

V is TRBV30 and J is TRBJ2-2; 10 bases align to TRBD1. This CDR3 contains 14 residues. The germline V gene has CDR1 GTSNPN and CDR2 SVGIG (reference sequence). V was clipped by 0 bases and J by 6 bases; unmatched bases: 1. CDR3 protein: CAWSVGQGAGELFF. CDR3 nucleotide sequence: TGTGCCTGGAGTGTTGGACAGGGGGCCGGGGAGCTGTTTTTT.

The V and J genes are TRBV27 and TRBJ1-2; D might be TRBD1 (5 bases). Germline V gives CDR1 MNHEY, CDR2 SMNVEV (reference sequence). The length of the CDR3 is 13 residues. The V gene lost 5 bases and the J gene lost 8 bases, with 15 bases spanning the gap. The CDR3 protein is CASSGRADLGYTF. The CDR3 DNA is TGTGCCAGCAGTGGCAGGGCCGATTTGGGCTACACCTTC.

The chain links TRBV30 to TRBJ2-1; D perhaps matches TRBD1 (5 bases). Germline CDR1 reads GTSNPN; CDR2 reads SVGIG (reference sequence). The length of the CDR3 is 15 residues. V lost 5 bases and J 4 bases, leaving 18 bases between the germline ends. This CDR3 reads CAWGTDSSLYNEQFF. For the CDR3, the DNA is TGTGCCTGGGGCACAGACAGCTCCCTTTACAATGAGCAGTTCTTC.

CDR3: CASSPSGGPSYNEQFF. The CDR3 region has the DNA TGCGCCAGCAGCCCCTCTGGGGGGCCTTCCTACAATGAGCAGTTCTTC. This sequence joins TRBV5-1 and TRBJ2-1; either TRBD1 or TRBD2 may fit D (6 bases each). Trimming took off 4 bases at V and 1 base at J, with 15 bases between the two ends. The CDR3 totals 16 residues. Germline V CDR1 and CDR2: SGHRS, YFSETQ. Based on the CDR3 plus reference TRBV5-1 and TRBJ2-1, the full variable domain is KAGVTQTPRYLIKTRGQQVTLSCSPISGHRSVSWYQQTPGQGLQFLFEYFSETQRNKGNFPGRFSGRQFSNSRSEMNVSTLELGDSALYLCASSPSGGPSYNEQFFGPGTRLTVL.

The chain is built from TRBV30 and TRBJ2-1, with 10 nucleotides matching TRBD2. V lost 2 bases to trimming and J lost 4 bases; unmatched junction nucleotides: 14. Germline V gene lookup returns CDR1 GTSNPN and CDR2 SVGIG (reference sequence). The CDR3 is 18 residues long. This CDR3 reads CAWSSRDGLADPYNEQFF. The DNA of the CDR3 is TGTGCCTGGAGTAGCCGCGATGGACTAGCGGATCCATACAATGAGCAGTTCTTC.

The chain is built from TRBV27 and TRBJ1-5, with D unresolved. From germline, CDR1 is MNHEY and CDR2 SMNVEV (reference sequence). V lost 5 bases to trimming and J lost 0 bases, with 11 bases between them. This CDR3 contains 15 residues. The CDR3 reads CASSPQVLSNQPQHF. CDR3 in DNA: TGTGCCAGCAGTCCGCAGGTCCTTAGCAATCAGCCCCAGCATTTT.

The V gene is TRBV27, the J gene TRBJ2-3, with D possibly matching TRBD2 (6 bases). V lost 7 bases to trimming and J lost 4 bases, with 12 bases between them. CDR1 and CDR2 (germline): MNHEY, SMNVEV (reference sequence). The CDR3 covers 13 residues. CDR3: CASKGGAPDTQYF. The CDR3 DNA reads TGTGCCAGCAAAGGAGGGGCCCCAGATACGCAGTATTTT.

The V call is TRBV30, the J call TRBJ2-1, with 14 bases fitting TRBD2. The CDR3 consists of 15 residues. Germline lookup yields CDR1 GTSNPN and CDR2 SVGIG (reference sequence). V shed 1 base and J 10 bases; nucleotides not matched to a gene: 6. CDR3 sequence reads: CAWSAGLAGVWEQFF. Here the CDR3 DNA reads TGTGCCTGGAGTGCGGGACTAGCGGGAGTGTGGGAGCAGTTCTTC. Drawing the rest from reference TRBV30 and TRBJ2-1, the complete variable domain is SQTIHQWPATLVQPVGSPLSLECTVEGTSNPNLYWYRQAAGRGLQLLFYSVGIGQISSEVPQNLSASRPQDRQFILSSKKLLLSDSGFYLCAWSAGLAGVWEQFFGPGTRLTVL.

The J gene is TRBJ2-3, the V gene TRBV7-6; 10 bases match TRBD2. The CDR3 is 18 amino acids. The J segment lost 0 bases and the V segment lost 6 bases, leaving 12 bases of the junction unmatched. Germline V gene data show CDR1 as SGHVS and CDR2 as FNYEAQ. CDR3 protein: CASRRLAGPVSSTDTQYF. CDR3 coding DNA: TGTGCCAGCAGAAGACTAGCGGGTCCTGTCAGTAGCACAGATACGCAGTATTTT.

The chain couples TRBV4-3 to TRBJ2-7; the match to TRBD2 covers 9 bases. This CDR3 has 14 residues. Looked up from germline, CDR1 is LGHNA and CDR2 is YSLEER. Trimming cost V 3 bases and J 1 base; bases outside gene matches: 1. The CDR3 loop is CASSQGLASYEQYF. Written as DNA, the CDR3 is TGCGCCAGCAGCCAGGGACTAGCTTCCTACGAGCAGTACTTC.

This clone was picked up a small number of times. The chain recombines TRBV7-9 with TRBJ2-3; TRBD2 is a possible D gene (6 bases). Germline lookup yields CDR1 SEHNR and CDR2 FQNEAQ (reference sequence). This CDR3 is built from 17 residues. V was trimmed by 5 bases and J by 0 bases, leaving 18 bases between them. The CDR3 sequence: CASSPTRGTLSTDTQYF. CDR3 coding DNA: TGTGCCAGCAGCCCTACCCGAGGGACTTTGAGCACAGATACGCAGTATTTT.

This clone has just a few counts. CDR3 residues: CASTYSPHETTNEKLFF. As DNA, the CDR3 is TGTGCCAGCACCTACTCCCCACATGAGACAACTAATGAAAAACTGTTTTTT. The rearrangement uses TRBV28 and TRBJ1-4; D remains unclear. Per the germline V gene, CDR1 is MDHEN and CDR2 is SYDVKM. With 7 bases removed from V and 0 bases from J, the gap between germline ends came to 18 bases. The CDR3 consists of 17 residues.

This clone was picked up one time. This chain uses TRBV7-6 with TRBJ2-1; D unresolved. The length of the CDR3 is 16 residues. The germline V gene encodes CDR1 SGHVS and CDR2 FNYEAQ. Deletions cut 1 base from V and 2 bases from J, with 12 bases between. DNA for the CDR3: TGTGCCAGCAGCTTAGAGGGCGAACCCACCTACAATGAGCAGTTCTTC. Translating it yields CASSLEGEPTYNEQFF.

This clone was counted once. The CDR3 loop is CASSLGLYSGGQRGTGELFF. The CDR3 DNA reads as TGTGCCAGCAGCTTAGGCCTATACTCAGGGGGACAGCGAGGCACCGGGGAGCTGTTTTTT. The chain joins TRBV13 to TRBJ2-2; 7 bases align to TRBD1. The CDR3 is 20 amino acids. J was trimmed by 4 bases and V by 0 bases; bases with no gene match: 17. Germline lookup yields CDR1 PRHDT and CDR2 FYEKMQ (reference sequence).